Below, 13 T cell receptor beta chains from the same sample are listed, as sequenced in a study of radiation and T cells in renal cell carcinoma (dated by TCRdb to 2020 to 2022). The protocol used for the library was the immunoSEQ multiplex PCR assay. TCRdb stores this immuneACCESS table with in-frame sequences only. Part of the clones is absent; in the studies checked, under half of the shortfall reflects unresolved V genes, and no reason is known for the rest. For this sample there are about 120,000 clones; around 85% appear just once. Clones ranked in the top ten supply 5% to 6.5% of the sample. The sample's time point label, decoded: blood 2 weeks post-SBRT. This specimen's treatment or condition label, per the study, means: 15 Gy SBRT to primary tumor, nephrectomy 4 weeks later. The specimen comprised blood, sampled from a patient whose treatment included radiotherapy and nephrectomy. The receptors come from a man aged 45-65 years with renal cell carcinoma.

The genes are TRBV5-1 and TRBJ2-2, with D possibly being TRBD2 (6 bases). Germline CDR1 SGHRS, CDR2 YFSETQ. The V and J ends lost 6 bases and 1 base respectively, with 13 bases between them. The CDR3 is 15 residues long. The CDR3 protein is CASTPTEGNTGELFF. In DNA, the CDR3 is TGCGCCAGCACCCCCACGGAGGGGAACACCGGGGAGCTGTTTTTT.

The chain joins TRBV10-3 to TRBJ2-3; 7 bases match TRBD1. The CDR3 extends over 16 amino acids. Unmatched junction bases numbered 5, after V lost 0 bases and J lost 2 bases. Per germline, CDR1 ENHRY and CDR2 SYGVKD. Here the CDR3 reads CAISESKDRSTDTQYF. CDR3 DNA: TGTGCCATCAGTGAGTCTAAGGACAGGTCCACAGATACGCAGTATTTT.

The J gene is TRBJ2-7, the V gene TRBV27; tentatively, D is TRBD2 (6 bases). Per the germline V gene, CDR1 is MNHEY and CDR2 is SMNVEV (reference sequence). This CDR3 comprises 15 residues. The germline V and J ends were trimmed by 2 bases and 2 bases, with 13 bases remaining between them. Here the CDR3 DNA reads TGTGCCAGCAGTTTAATGGGGGGAAGACCCTACGAGCAGTACTTC. Translating it yields CASSLMGGRPYEQYF.

The chain carries TRBV7-2 and TRBJ2-7, with a possible D match to TRBD1 (5 bases). Germline V lookup: CDR1 SGHTA, CDR2 FQGNSA. Trimming left V 5 bases short and J 1 base short, with 18 bases between. The CDR3 covers 16 residues. The CDR3 region is CASSPNSQGFSYEQYF. The CDR3 nucleotides read TGTGCCAGCAGCCCCAACTCGCAGGGCTTTTCCTACGAGCAGTACTTC. The variable domain in full, with the rest retrieved from reference TRBV7-2 and TRBJ2-7, is GAGVSQSPSNKVTEKGKDVELRCDPISGHTALYWYRQSLGQGLEFLIYFQGNSAPDKSGLPSDRFSAERTGGSVSTLTIQRTQQEDSAVYLCASSPNSQGFSYEQYFGPGTRLTVT.

This clone was seen a handful of times. The V and J genes are TRBV9 and TRBJ2-5, with D hard to call. CDR3 length: 13 amino acids. The V end lost 0 bases, the J end lost 1 base, and 4 bases lay between the germline ends. CDR1 and CDR2 from the germline V gene are SGDLS and YYNGEE. CDR3 nucleotide sequence: TGTGCCAGCAGCGTAGATGTCCAAGAGACCCAGTACTTC. The encoded protein is CASSVDVQETQYF.

The rearrangement links TRBV7-9 to TRBJ2-3; 10 nucleotides align to TRBD2. This CDR3 comprises 17 residues. Trimming at V came to 1 base and at J to 2 bases, leaving 6 bases not matched to a gene. Germline V gene sequence: CDR1 SEHNR, CDR2 FQNEAQ (reference sequence). This chain's CDR3 is CASSLVASGGFTDTQYF. In DNA form, the CDR3 reads TGTGCCAGCAGCTTAGTTGCTAGCGGGGGATTCACAGATACGCAGTATTTT.

The J gene is TRBJ1-4, the V gene TRBV2; D call uncertain. This CDR3 contains 14 residues. Trimming left V 2 bases short and J 11 bases short, with 15 bases between. Germline CDR1 SNHLY, CDR2 FYNNEI. The CDR3 region has the DNA TGTGCCAGCAGTGAATCCACCCCCTCTGAGAAACTGTTTTTT. Protein: CASSESTPSEKLFF.

V gene TRBV19 combines with J gene TRBJ2-1; tentative D call: TRBD2 (6 bases). Germline values: CDR1 LNHDA, CDR2 SQIVND (reference sequence). The length of the CDR3 is 19 residues. The V gene lost 1 base and the J gene lost 0 bases, with 19 bases spanning the gap. Written as DNA, the CDR3 is TGTGCCAGTAGTATAGCGGAGGGCGTGGGGAGGAGCTCCTACAATGAGCAGTTCTTC. Protein product: CASSIAEGVGRSSYNEQFF.

The J gene is TRBJ2-5, the V gene TRBV5-1, with D perhaps TRBD1 or TRBD2 (5 bases each). The germline CDR1 and CDR2 sequences are SGHRS and YFSETQ. The CDR3 covers 15 residues. Trimming cost V 7 bases and J 5 bases, with 21 bases left between them. The CDR3 sequence: CASVPAPGLSETQYF. The CDR3 DNA follows: TGCGCCAGCGTGCCCGCCCCGGGGCTAAGCGAGACCCAGTACTTC.

The chain combines TRBV6-5 with TRBJ2-7; TRBD2 matches 8 bases. Germline V gene data show CDR1 as MNHEY and CDR2 as SVGAGI. The CDR3 spans 13 residues. Losses at the gene ends were 5 bases for V and 7 bases for J; bases not matched to a gene: 7. Here the CDR3 DNA reads TGTGCCAGCAGTCCTCCGGGAGGGGGTGAGCAGTACTTC. Translated, it gives CASSPPGGGEQYF.

The chain links TRBV5-1 to TRBJ1-1, with TRBD1 matching 7 bases. J gave up 4 bases and V 3 bases, and 9 bases lay outside the gene matches. Germline V lookup: CDR1 SGHRS, CDR2 YFSETQ. There are 15 residues in the CDR3. The CDR3 nucleotides read TGCGCCAGCAGCTCGGTGACAGGGACGGTCACTGAAGCTTTCTTT. This translates into CASSSVTGTVTEAFF.

The J gene is TRBJ2-3, the V gene TRBV28; D gene ambiguous. The CDR3 covers 12 residues. The V gene lost 5 bases and the J gene lost 6 bases, with 9 bases spanning the gap. Germline V gene data show CDR1 as MDHEN and CDR2 as SYDVKM. The CDR3 coding sequence is TGTGCCAGCAGTGCCGTTACGGATACGCAGTATTTT. It translates to CASSAVTDTQYF.

The J gene is TRBJ1-2, the V gene TRBV30; a possible D gene is TRBD1 (6 bases). The CDR3 has 12 residues. Trimming removed 0 bases at V and 12 bases at J, with 14 bases between. CDR1 GTSNPN and CDR2 SVGIG come from the germline V gene (reference sequence). In nucleotides, the CDR3 is TGTGCCTGGAGTGTACTTAGGGACATCAACACCTTC. As protein: CAWSVLRDINTF. The full variable domain, in which reference TRBV30 and TRBJ1-2 provide the parts outside the CDR3, is SQTIHQWPATLVQPVGSPLSLECTVEGTSNPNLYWYRQAAGRGLQLLFYSVGIGQISSEVPQNLSASRPQDRQFILSSKKLLLSDSGFYLCAWSVLRDINTFGSGTRLTVV.